The 30 T cell receptor beta chains listed next were all sequenced from one sample in a study of cytomegalovirus exposure and HLA in healthy donors. PCR used 60 Vbeta primers and 13 Jbeta primers. Libraries were prepared by immunoSEQ multiplex PCR; TCRdb keeps only in-frame clonotypes and omits some of them. Here the sample spans 78,000 or so clones, 62% being singletons. Material for sequencing was PBMCs. Source of these receptors: a male donor in good health and CMV-seropositive.

This chain joins TRBV5-1 and TRBJ1-1, with TRBD1 identical over 8 bases. The junction had 5 bases not matched to a gene; V was cut back by 2 bases and J by 2 bases. Germline assignment: CDR1 SGHRS and CDR2 YFSETQ. The CDR3 covers 15 residues. The CDR3 DNA reads as TGCGCCAGCAGCTTACCCGGACAGGGTAACACTGAAGCTTTCTTT. Amino acids: CASSLPGQGNTEAFF.

The chain couples TRBV7-9 to TRBJ1-5, with D unresolved. V was cut by 1 base and J by 7 bases, with 11 bases left in between. The CDR3 contains 14 residues. Germline values: CDR1 SEHNR, CDR2 FQNEAQ (reference sequence). The CDR3 loop is CASSLGGMEQPQHF. CDR3 coding DNA: TGTGCCAGCAGCTTAGGAGGGATGGAACAGCCCCAGCATTTT. Full variable domain (missing parts from reference TRBV7-9 and TRBJ1-5): DTGVSQNPRHKITKRGQNVTFRCDPISEHNRLYWYRQTLGQGPEFLTYFQNEAQLEKSRLLSDRFSAERPKGSFSTLEIQRTEQGDSAMYLCASSLGGMEQPQHFGDGTRLSIL.

The J gene is TRBJ1-2, the V gene TRBV28; TRBD1 might be the D (6 bases). The CDR3 loop spans 15 amino acids. V lost 5 bases, J lost 4 bases, and 17 bases lay in between. Germline loops: CDR1 MDHEN, CDR2 SYDVKM. The CDR3 loop is CASSPGATVRYGYTF. The CDR3 DNA sequence: TGTGCCAGCAGTCCAGGGGCGACAGTTCGCTATGGCTACACCTTC.

This sequence joins TRBV21-1 and TRBJ2-3; the table's D call, TRBD2, was not checked against the DNA. TRBV21-1 is an annotated pseudogene. The CDR3 is 18 residues long. The CDR3 is CASSPLCGSGIGTDTQYF. CDR3 sequence (DNA): TGTGCCAGCAGCCCTCTGTGCGGGAGCGGGATTGGCACAGATACGCAGTATTTT.

The chain has TRBV13 and TRBJ1-4, with TRBD1 matching 9 bases. The CDR3 is 17 residues long. V lost 0 bases, J lost 6 bases, and 8 bases stayed unmatched. Germline V CDR1 and CDR2: PRHDT, FYEKMQ (reference sequence). CDR3 protein: CASSLGLQGALYEKLFF. CDR3 DNA sequence: TGTGCCAGCAGCTTAGGTCTACAGGGGGCGCTATATGAAAAACTGTTTTTT.

This clone occurred a few times. This chain connects TRBV7-2 to TRBJ2-1, with 9 bases fitting TRBD2. J gave up 2 bases and V 1 base, and 3 bases lay outside the gene matches. Germline V lookup: CDR1 SGHTA, CDR2 FQGNSA. The CDR3 consists of 16 residues. CDR3 sequence: CASSLVASGAYNEQFF. CDR3 in DNA: TGTGCCAGCAGCTTAGTGGCTAGCGGGGCCTACAATGAGCAGTTCTTC. Drawing the rest from reference TRBV7-2 and TRBJ2-1, the complete variable domain is GAGVSQSPSNKVTEKGKDVELRCDPISGHTALYWYRQSLGQGLEFLIYFQGNSAPDKSGLPSDRFSAERTGGSVSTLTIQRTQQEDSAVYLCASSLVASGAYNEQFFGPGTRLTVL.

The chain recombines TRBV5-1 with TRBJ2-6; weak D call: TRBD1 (7 bases). Between the trimmed V and J ends, which lost 5 bases and 0 bases, there was a span of 21 bases. The germline V gene has CDR1 SGHRS and CDR2 YFSETQ. This CDR3 is 19 amino acids long. The CDR3 spells CASSLEGAGPNSGANVLTF. The CDR3, as DNA: TGCGCCAGCAGTCTGGAGGGGGCAGGGCCTAACTCTGGGGCCAACGTCCTGACTTTC.

This clone was detected a few times. The chain carries TRBV6-5 and TRBJ1-1, with 8 bases identical to TRBD1. After removal of 5 bases from V and 3 bases from J, the junction contained 5 bases not matched to a gene. Germline values: CDR1 MNHEY, CDR2 SVGAGI. CDR3 length: 14 residues. DNA for the CDR3: TGTGCCAGCAGTCGGGACAGGTGGGACACTGAAGCTTTCTTT. Protein sequence: CASSRDRWDTEAFF.

This clone came up a few times. The chain is built from TRBV11-1 and TRBJ1-1, with D unresolved. Trimming took off 2 bases at V and 7 bases at J, with 11 bases between the two ends. The CDR3 is made up of 13 amino acids. The V gene's germline CDR1 is SGHAT and CDR2 FQDESV (reference sequence). Here the CDR3 DNA reads TGTGCCAGCAGCTTACGGGGATTCGGTGAAGCTTTCTTT. Translated: CASSLRGFGEAFF.

This clone was seen a few times. The V gene is TRBV5-1, the J gene TRBJ1-4, with TRBD1 matching 9 bases. V trimming: 0 bases; J trimming: 7 bases; junction bases outside the gene matches: 7. Germline V gene lookup returns CDR1 SGHRS and CDR2 YFSETQ. This CDR3 region has 16 residues. The CDR3 sequence: CASSLVGQGSFEKLFF. DNA for the CDR3: TGCGCCAGCAGCTTGGTGGGACAGGGTTCTTTTGAAAAACTGTTTTTT.

V usage is TRBV7-9 and J usage is TRBJ1-1; D call uncertain. CDR1 is SEHNR and CDR2 is FQNEAQ in the germline V gene (reference sequence). The CDR3 length is 15 residues. V dropped 1 base and J dropped 0 bases, with 9 bases sitting between them. The CDR3 DNA follows: TGTGCCAGCAGCTTAGTCGCGGGTGTGAACACTGAAGCTTTCTTT. It yields the protein CASSLVAGVNTEAFF.

The V gene is TRBV4-1, the J gene TRBJ1-2; the match to TRBD1 covers 8 bases. The junction had 12 bases not matched to a gene; V was cut back by 1 base and J by 8 bases. The CDR3 runs 16 residues. CDR1 and CDR2 from the germline V gene are MGHRA and YSYEKL. The CDR3 reads CASSQVGIDRGGGYTF. CDR3 nucleotide sequence: TGCGCCAGCAGCCAAGTGGGGATAGACAGGGGAGGAGGCTACACCTTC.

In its sample, this clone was seen once. The chain uses TRBV7-9 and TRBJ2-5; possible D gene TRBD1, 5 bases. In germline, CDR1 is SEHNR, CDR2 FQNEAQ (reference sequence). The ends were cut back, 3 bases at V and 0 bases at J, with 11 bases in the middle. This CDR3 has 15 amino acids. The DNA of the CDR3 is TGTGCCAGCAGCTTGAGACAGATGTACCAAGAGACCCAGTACTTC. Translating gives CASSLRQMYQETQYF.

This clone showed up just a few times. The chain has TRBV4-1 and TRBJ1-3, with D possibly TRBD1 on 6 matching bases. V was clipped by 0 bases and J by 1 base, with 13 bases between them. Germline V gene data show CDR1 as MGHRA and CDR2 as YSYEKL. There are 17 residues in the CDR3. The CDR3: CASSQDEEQGSGNTIYF. The CDR3 bases are TGCGCCAGCAGCCAAGATGAAGAACAGGGATCTGGAAACACCATATATTTT.

The V and J genes are TRBV7-2 and TRBJ2-2; TRBD1 might be the D (5 bases). The CDR3 sequence is 14 residues long. Germline V gene data show CDR1 as SGHTA and CDR2 as FQGNSA. V lost 6 bases, J lost 1 base, and 9 bases lay in between. The CDR3 here is CASRRGQNTGELFF. CDR3 in DNA: TGTGCCAGCAGGCGAGGACAGAACACCGGGGAGCTGTTTTTT.

The V and J genes are TRBV30 and TRBJ1-3; D is possibly TRBD1 (5 bases). V was shortened by 0 bases and J by 0 bases, with 6 bases between the two germline ends. Germline CDR1 reads GTSNPN; CDR2 reads SVGIG (reference sequence). The CDR3 sequence is 14 residues long. The CDR3 DNA reads TGTGCCTGGAGTGTACAGGACTCTGGAAACACCATATATTTT. Protein: CAWSVQDSGNTIYF.

The rearrangement links TRBV30 to TRBJ1-2; D might be TRBD1 (5 bases). Germline V gene sequence: CDR1 GTSNPN, CDR2 SVGIG (reference sequence). V gave up 0 bases and J gave up 4 bases, with 12 bases separating them. The CDR3 loop spans 14 amino acids. This CDR3 reads CAWSVPGGSYGYTF. Here the CDR3 DNA reads TGTGCCTGGAGTGTACCCGGGGGTAGCTATGGCTACACCTTC.

CDR3 residues: CASSQISGGGAVWYF. In DNA form, the CDR3 reads TGTGCCAGCAGCCAAATTAGCGGGGGAGGCGCTGTTTGGTACTTC. V usage is TRBV14 and J usage is TRBJ2-7; 9 bases match TRBD2. Trimming at V came to 2 bases and at J to 12 bases, leaving 14 bases not matched to a gene. Germline V gene data show CDR1 as SGHDN and CDR2 as FVKESK. This CDR3 has 15 amino acids.

The gene calls are TRBV9 and TRBJ2-1, with 9 bases matching TRBD2. V lost 1 base and J lost 10; bases outside the gene matches: 12. The CDR3 consists of 16 residues. Per germline, CDR1 SGDLS and CDR2 YYNGEE. The CDR3 coding sequence is TGTGCCAGCAGCGTACTAGGCGGGAGGGCCGAAGCGGAGCAGTTCTTC. Its translation is CASSVLGGRAEAEQFF.

J is TRBJ2-1 and V is TRBV2; TRBD2 aligns across 8 bases. Germline CDR1 reads SNHLY; CDR2 reads FYNNEI. CDR3 length: 15 amino acids. With V trimmed by 6 bases and J by 8 bases, 12 bases remained unmatched. The DNA of the CDR3 is TGTGCCAGCAGGCCTCTAGGGCTAGCGGGCGATGAGCAGTTCTTC. Amino acids: CASRPLGLAGDEQFF.

This rearrangement joins TRBV5-4 to TRBJ1-2; D gene uncertain. The CDR3 sequence is 13 residues long. V was clipped by 4 bases and J by 4 bases, with 11 bases between them. Germline CDR1 is SGHNT and CDR2 is YYREEE (reference sequence). CDR3 sequence: CASSPGTAYGYTF. The CDR3 DNA reads as TGTGCCAGCAGCCCCGGCACAGCCTATGGCTACACCTTC.

This sequence joins TRBV5-1 and TRBJ2-5; 9 bases match TRBD1. J lost 2 bases, V lost 4 bases, and 6 bases had no gene match. The CDR3 has 15 amino acids. CDR1 SGHRS and CDR2 YFSETQ come from the germline V gene. The CDR3 DNA is TGCGCCAGCAGCCGACAGGGGGGGCGGCAAGAGACCCAGTACTTC. Its protein is CASSRQGGRQETQYF.

The CDR3 coding sequence is TGTGCCAGCGAACGAGATACTAACTATGGCTACACCTTC. Amino acid sequence: CASERDTNYGYTF. This rearrangement joins TRBV6-1 to TRBJ1-2, with unresolved D. CDR1 is MNHNS, CDR2 SASEGT, per germline. The CDR3 runs to 13 residues. V was clipped by 8 bases and J by 0 bases, with 10 bases between them.

The rearrangement joins TRBV9 to TRBJ2-7, with 8 positions matching TRBD2. CDR1 and CDR2 (germline): SGDLS, YYNGEE. V was clipped by 0 bases and J by 7 bases; unmatched bases: 6. CDR3 size: 14 residues. CDR3 in amino acids: CASSVAGGPYEQYF. The DNA for the CDR3 is TGTGCCAGCAGCGTAGCGGGAGGGCCGTATGAGCAGTACTTC.

The genes are TRBV30 and TRBJ2-3, with 8 bases fitting TRBD2. The J segment lost 3 bases and the V segment lost 2 bases, leaving 13 bases of the junction unmatched. CDR3 size: 17 residues. Germline V gene lookup returns CDR1 GTSNPN and CDR2 SVGIG (reference sequence). The chain's CDR3 is CAWSRGSGTGLTDTQYF. The CDR3 nucleotides read TGTGCCTGGAGTAGGGGTAGCGGGACGGGTTTGACAGATACGCAGTATTTT.

This clone has more than one count but fewer than ten. The V and J genes are TRBV6-5 and TRBJ1-2; D is uncertain. CDR3 length equals 12 residues. V was shortened by 5 bases and J by 8 bases, with 12 bases between the two germline ends. CDR1 and CDR2 from the germline V gene are MNHEY and SVGAGI. CDR3 protein: CASSADLSGYTF. The CDR3 nucleotides read TGTGCCAGCAGTGCCGACTTGAGCGGCTACACCTTC.

The chain joins TRBV7-9 to TRBJ2-7; tentative D call: TRBD2 (6 bases). Trimming pared 6 bases from V and 0 bases from J, leaving 18 bases between. Germline CDR1 and CDR2: SEHNR and FQNEAQ (reference sequence). The CDR3 contains 16 residues. CDR3 sequence: CASSSTGGRPSYEQYF. The CDR3 coding sequence is TGTGCCAGCAGTTCGACCGGAGGGCGACCCTCCTACGAGCAGTACTTC.

This clone has only a few counts. V is TRBV5-1 and J is TRBJ1-1; 7 bases are a match to TRBD1. CDR3 length: 14 residues. V trimming: 3 bases; J trimming: 6 bases; junction bases outside the gene matches: 8. Germline-derived CDR1 and CDR2 are SGHRS and YFSETQ. CDR3 sequence (DNA): TGCGCCAGCAGCTCACAGACAGGGCGGGCTGAAGCTTTCTTT. It codes for CASSSQTGRAEAFF.

This clone appeared a few times. The V call is TRBV19, the J call TRBJ2-2, with D perhaps matching TRBD1 (7 bases). The germline V gene has CDR1 LNHDA and CDR2 SQIVND (reference sequence). V lost 7 bases and J 0 bases, leaving 15 bases between the germline ends. The CDR3 runs 16 residues. This CDR3 is CASTRQGGTNTGELFF. In DNA, the CDR3 is TGTGCCAGTACTAGGCAGGGGGGAACGAACACCGGGGAGCTGTTTTTT.

The rearrangement uses TRBV28 and TRBJ1-5; D remains ambiguous. The germline V gene encodes CDR1 MDHEN and CDR2 SYDVKM. Trimming removed 5 bases at V and 5 bases at J, with 16 bases between. CDR3 size: 15 residues. CDR3 residues: CASSGLVGVHQPQHF. For the CDR3, the DNA is TGTGCCAGCAGTGGCCTCGTCGGGGTACATCAGCCCCAGCATTTT.